This T cell receptor beta chain appears in the sequencing data of a study of blood T cell repertoires in COVID-19. There are 18 residues in the CDR3. The ends were cut back, 7 bases at V and 0 bases at J, with 22 bases in the middle. From germline, CDR1 is MDHEN and CDR2 SYDVKM. Profiling relied on immunoSEQ multiplex PCR, and the TCRdb table lists in-frame clones only, not all of them. The sample has about 150,000 clones, approximately 80% seen once. Material for sequencing was PBMCs or T cells enriched from blood (not recorded which). The chain combines TRBV28 with TRBJ2-1; D perhaps matches TRBD1 (5 bases). The TCR originated in a man between 65 and 85 years old who had been exposed to COVID-19. In DNA form, the CDR3 reads TGTGCCAGCACCGGAATACAGGCCCGCCGAAGCTCCTACAATGAGCAGTTCTTC. Translation gives CASTGIQARRSSYNEQFF.